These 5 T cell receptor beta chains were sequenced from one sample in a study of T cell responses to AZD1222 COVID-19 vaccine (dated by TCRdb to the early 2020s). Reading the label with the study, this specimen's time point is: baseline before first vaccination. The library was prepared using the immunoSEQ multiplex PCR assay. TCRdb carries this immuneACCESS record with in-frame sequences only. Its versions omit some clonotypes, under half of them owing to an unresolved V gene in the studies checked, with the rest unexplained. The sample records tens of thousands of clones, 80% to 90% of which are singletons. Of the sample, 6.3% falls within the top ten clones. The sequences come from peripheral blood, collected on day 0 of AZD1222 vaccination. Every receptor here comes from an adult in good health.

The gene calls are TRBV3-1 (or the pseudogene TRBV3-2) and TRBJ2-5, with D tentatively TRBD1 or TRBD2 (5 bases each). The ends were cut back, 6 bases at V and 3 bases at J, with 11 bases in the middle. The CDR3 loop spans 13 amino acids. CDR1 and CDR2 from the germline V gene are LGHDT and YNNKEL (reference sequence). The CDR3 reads CASRRGVEETQYF. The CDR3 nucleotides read TGTGCCAGCAGGCGAGGGGTGGAAGAGACCCAGTACTTC.

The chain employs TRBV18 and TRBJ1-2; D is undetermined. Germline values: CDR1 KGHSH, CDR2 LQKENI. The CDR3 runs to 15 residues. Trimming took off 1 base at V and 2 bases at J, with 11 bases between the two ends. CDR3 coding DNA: TGTGCCAGCTCACCACGGGCAGAAGGAAACTATGGCTACACCTTC. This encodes CASSPRAEGNYGYTF.

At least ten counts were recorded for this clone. CDR3 amino acids: CASKTTTGELSEKLFF. DNA of the CDR3: TGCGCCAGCAAAACAACCACAGGGGAACTTAGTGAAAAACTGTTTTTT. This chain connects TRBV5-1 to TRBJ1-4, with TRBD1 matching 7 bases. Germline assignment: CDR1 SGHRS and CDR2 YFSETQ. Trimming cost V 6 bases and J 7 bases; bases outside gene matches: 15. The CDR3 covers 16 residues.

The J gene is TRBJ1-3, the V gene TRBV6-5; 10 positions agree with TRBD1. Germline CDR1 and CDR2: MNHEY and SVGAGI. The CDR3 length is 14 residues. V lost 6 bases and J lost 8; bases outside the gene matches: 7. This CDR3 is CASSHRTGGYTIYF. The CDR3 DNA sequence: TGTGCCAGCAGCCACCGGACAGGGGGGTACACCATATATTTT.

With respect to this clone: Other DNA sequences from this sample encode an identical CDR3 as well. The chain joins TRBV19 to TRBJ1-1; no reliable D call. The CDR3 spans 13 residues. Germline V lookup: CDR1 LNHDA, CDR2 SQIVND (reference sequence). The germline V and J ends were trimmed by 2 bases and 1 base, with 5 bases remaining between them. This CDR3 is CASSITANTEAFF. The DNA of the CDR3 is TGTGCCAGTAGTATAACAGCGAACACTGAAGCTTTCTTT.